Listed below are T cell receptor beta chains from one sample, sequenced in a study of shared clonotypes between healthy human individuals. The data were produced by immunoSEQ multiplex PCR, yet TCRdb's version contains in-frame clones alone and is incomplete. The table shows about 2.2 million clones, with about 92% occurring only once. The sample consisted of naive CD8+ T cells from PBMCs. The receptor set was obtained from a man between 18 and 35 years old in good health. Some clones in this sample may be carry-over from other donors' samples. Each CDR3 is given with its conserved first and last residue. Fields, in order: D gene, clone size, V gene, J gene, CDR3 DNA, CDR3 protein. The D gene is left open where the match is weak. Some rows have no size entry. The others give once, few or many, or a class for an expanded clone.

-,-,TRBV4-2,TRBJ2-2,TGTGCCAGCAGCCATACTGGGAGCCGCATGGGGAACGGGGAGCTGTTTTTT,CASSHTGSRMGNGELFF
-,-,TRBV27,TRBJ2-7,TGTGCCAGCAGTCCACTACCATTGGGGGGAGGCGAGCAGTACTTC,CASSPLPLGGGEQYF
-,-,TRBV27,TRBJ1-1,TGTGCCAGCAGTATCGGGGGGATCACTGAAGCTTTCTTT,CASSIGGITEAFF
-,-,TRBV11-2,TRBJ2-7,TGTGCCAGCAGCTTAGTGGGGTTGGGGTACGAGCAGTACTTC,CASSLVGLGYEQYF
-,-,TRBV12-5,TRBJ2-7,TGTGCTAGTGGATGGGACTTATCCTACGAGCAGTACTTC,CASGWDLSYEQYF
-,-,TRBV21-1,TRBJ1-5,TGTGCCAGCAGCAAAGAAGAGGACAGGGATAGCAATCAGCCCCAGCATTTT,CASSKEEDRDSNQPQHF
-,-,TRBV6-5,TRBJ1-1,TGTGCCAGCAGTTACTCAGGGTTTGAGGGTGCGGCTTTCTTT,CASSYSGFEGAAFF
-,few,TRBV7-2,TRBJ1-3,TGTGCCAGCAGCTTAGACGGCAACTCTGGAAACACCATATATTTT,CASSLDGNSGNTIYF
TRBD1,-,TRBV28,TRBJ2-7,TGTGCCAGCAGCGAAGCAGGGGGTAGCTACGAGCAGTACTTC,CASSEAGGSYEQYF
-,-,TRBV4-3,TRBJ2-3,TGCGCCAGCAGCCAAGACTCGGGCGGGTATGGGGATACGCAGTATTTT,CASSQDSGGYGDTQYF
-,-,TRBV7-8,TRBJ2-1,TGTGCCAGCAGCTTAGGCGACCGTCGGGAGCAGTTCTTC,CASSLGDRREQFF
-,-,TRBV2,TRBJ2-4,TGTGCCACCACACCGGGACGACAAAAAAACATTCAGTACTTC,CATTPGRQKNIQYF
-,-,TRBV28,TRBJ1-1,TGTGCCAGCACCTCACTCCCTCGGGTTAACACTGAAGCTTTCTTT,CASTSLPRVNTEAFF
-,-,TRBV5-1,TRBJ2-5,TGCGCCAGCAGCTTGATGGGGGGTCAAGAGACCCAGTACTTC,CASSLMGGQETQYF
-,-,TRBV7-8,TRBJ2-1,TGTGCCAGCAGCTTAGTAAGTCCCCTCGATGAGCAGTTCTTC,CASSLVSPLDEQFF
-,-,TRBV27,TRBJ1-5,TGTGCCAGCAGGGAAGGGGAGACAAGTCAGCCCCAGCATTTT,CASREGETSQPQHF
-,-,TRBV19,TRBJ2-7,TGTGCCAGTAGTATATCCGGAGCCTACGAGCAGTACTTC,CASSISGAYEQYF
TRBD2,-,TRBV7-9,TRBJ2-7,TGTGCCAGCAGCTTAACTAGCGGGATCTCCTACGAGCAGTACTTC,CASSLTSGISYEQYF
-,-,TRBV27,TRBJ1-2,TGTGCCAGCAGTCAGGGAAATGGCTACACCTTC,CASSQGNGYTF
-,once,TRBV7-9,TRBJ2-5,TGTGCCAGCAGCTCAAGCGAACCTAGCCGGGAGACCCAGTACTTC,CASSSSEPSRETQYF
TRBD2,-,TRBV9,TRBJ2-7,TGTGCCAGCAGCGAAGGGTCTAGCGGGAGAGAAAACGAGCAGTACTTC,CASSEGSSGRENEQYF
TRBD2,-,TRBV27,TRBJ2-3,TGTGCCAGCAGCCTGGGACTAGCGGGAGCAGATACGCAGTATTTT,CASSLGLAGADTQYF
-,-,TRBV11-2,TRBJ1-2,TGTGCCAGCAGCTTAACCCGGCGATCTAACTATGGCTACACCTTC,CASSLTRRSNYGYTF
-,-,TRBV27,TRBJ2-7,TGTGCCAGCAGTTATCTCTCCGGCTCCTCACGAATCCACTACGAGCAGTACTTC,CASSYLSGSSRIHYEQYF
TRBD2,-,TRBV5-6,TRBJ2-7,TGTGCCAGCAGCTTGGGAAGCGGGGGAACCTACGAGCAGTACTTC,CASSLGSGGTYEQYF
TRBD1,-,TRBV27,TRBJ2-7,TGTGCCAGCAGTTTAGGGACAGGCTCCTACGAGCAGTACTTC,CASSLGTGSYEQYF
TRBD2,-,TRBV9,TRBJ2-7,TGTGCCAGCAGCCGCTTAGCGGGGTTCTACGAGCAGTACTTC,CASSRLAGFYEQYF
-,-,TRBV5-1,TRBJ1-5,TGCGCCAGCAGCTTGGCCGGGGTTAGCAATCAGCCCCAGCATTTT,CASSLAGVSNQPQHF
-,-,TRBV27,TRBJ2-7,TGTGCCAGCAGCCTGGGGGCAGGGGTCTACGAGCAGTACTTC,CASSLGAGVYEQYF
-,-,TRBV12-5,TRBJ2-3,TGTGCTAGTGGGGGGGCCGATTTAGATTTTATCATAGATACGCAGTATTTT,CASGGADLDFIIDTQYF
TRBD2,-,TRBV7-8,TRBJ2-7,TGTGCCAGCAGCTTATTCTTCTCGACTAGCGGGAGGGCCGGCGACGAGCAGTACTTC,CASSLFFSTSGRAGDEQYF
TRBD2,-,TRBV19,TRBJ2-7,TGTGCCAGTAGTTATAGGCGGGAGGGAGGCGCGCAGGAGCAGTACTTC,CASSYRREGGAQEQYF
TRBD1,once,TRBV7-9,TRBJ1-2,TGTGCCAGCAGCTTGGGACAGGGGGGTTATGGCTACACCTTC,CASSLGQGGYGYTF
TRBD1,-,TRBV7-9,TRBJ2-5,TGTGCCAGCAGCTCGGGGACAGGGAGGGAGACCCAGTACTTC,CASSSGTGRETQYF
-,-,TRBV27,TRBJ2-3,TGTGCCAGCAGTTTAAACCCCTACTCCGGGATCAGCACAGATACGCAGTATTTT,CASSLNPYSGISTDTQYF
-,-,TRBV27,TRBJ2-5,TGTGCCAGCAGTTTATCACAGTCTCTGGCGGAGACCCAGTACTTC,CASSLSQSLAETQYF
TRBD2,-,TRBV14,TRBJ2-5,TGTGCCAGCAGCCCAGGACTAGCTTGGGGGGAAGAGACCCAGTACTTC,CASSPGLAWGEETQYF
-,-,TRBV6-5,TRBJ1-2,TGTGCCAGCAGTTACGCCATTCGAGGTGGCTACACCTTC,CASSYAIRGGYTF